Below are 21 T cell receptor beta chains sequenced from a single sample in a study of cytomegalovirus exposure and HLA in healthy donors (dated by TCRdb to about 2017). Receptors were amplified or captured by the immunoSEQ multiplex PCR assay. For the multiplex PCR, a mixture combining 60 forward primers for TCR Vbeta segments and 13 reverse primers for TCR Jbeta segments was used. Imported from immuneACCESS, the table was reduced by TCRdb to in-frame sequences with V and J called. These copies leave out some clones; in studies compared against another copy, an unresolved V gene accounts for under half, and the cause of the remainder is not known. This sample holds some 190,000 clones; 81% were observed only once. The top ten constitute less than 2% of the sample. Sequencing was carried out using PBMCs. The receptors shown here come from a man between 18 and 29 years old in good health and CMV-seronegative.

The CDR3 nucleotides are TGTGCCAGCAGCGTCCGGTCCATCAACACCGGGGAGCTGTTTTTT. Residues: CASSVRSINTGELFF. The rearrangement links TRBV7-3 to TRBJ2-2; D gene ambiguous. This CDR3 is built from 15 residues. The germline CDR1 and CDR2 sequences are SGHTA and FQGTGA. V gave up 5 bases and J gave up 2 bases, with 12 bases separating them.

This chain links TRBV7-6 with TRBJ2-1, with TRBD2 matching over 13 bases. After removal of 4 bases from V and 7 bases from J, the junction contained 4 bases not matched to a gene. CDR3 length: 15 residues. The germline V gene has CDR1 SGHVS and CDR2 FNYEAQ. Written as DNA, the CDR3 is TGTGCCAGCAGCTCCGGGACTAGCGGGGATAATGAGCAGTTCTTC. As protein: CASSSGTSGDNEQFF.

The chain is built from TRBV11-2 and TRBJ2-1, with TRBD2 identical over 7 bases. Looked up from germline, CDR1 is SGHAT and CDR2 is FQNNGV. The CDR3 spans 16 residues. V lost 0 bases and J lost 6; bases outside the gene matches: 8. The DNA for the CDR3 is TGTGCCAGCAGCTTAGATGGGGCGGGAGAATTCAATGAGCAGTTCTTC. Translation gives CASSLDGAGEFNEQFF.

About this clone itself: The junction shows a germline mismatch at one end, possibly a read error. This rearrangement joins TRBV27 to TRBJ2-3; TRBD2 agrees at 8 bases. The germline V gene encodes CDR1 MNHEY and CDR2 SMNVEV (reference sequence). The CDR3 is 15 residues long. DNA for the CDR3: TGTGCCACCAGTCTCTCGGGGGGGGCATCAGATACGCAGTATTTT. Amino acids: CATSLSGGASDTQYF.

This clone showed up just once. The CDR3 nucleotides read TGTGCCAGCAGCGCCCAGTATTCTAACTATGGCTACACCTTC. It yields the protein CASSAQYSNYGYTF. The chain has TRBV27 and TRBJ1-2; no reliable D call. Germline CDR1 MNHEY, CDR2 SMNVEV (reference sequence). The CDR3 covers 14 residues. V shed 6 bases and J shed 0 bases, with 11 bases lying between them.

This chain uses TRBV2 with TRBJ2-1; D is uncertain. CDR1 and CDR2 (germline): SNHLY, FYNNEI. V lost 6 bases and J 3 bases, leaving 6 bases between the germline ends. The length of the CDR3 is 12 residues. DNA for the CDR3: TGTGCCAGCAGCGTAAACTACAATGAGCAGTTCTTC. Translated, it gives CASSVNYNEQFF. Full variable domain (missing parts from reference TRBV2 and TRBJ2-1): EPEVTQTPSHQVTQMGQEVILRCVPISNHLYFYWYRQILGQKVEFLVSFYNNEISEKSEIFDDQFSVERPDGSNFTLKIRSTKLEDSAMYFCASSVNYNEQFFGPGTRLTVL.

A few counts support this clone. V gene TRBV30 combines with J gene TRBJ1-1; a possible D gene is TRBD1 (6 bases). Germline V gene sequence: CDR1 GTSNPN, CDR2 SVGIG (reference sequence). The ends were cut back, 3 bases at V and 0 bases at J, with 11 bases in the middle. This CDR3 has 14 residues. This CDR3 is CAWSAGGLNTEAFF. The CDR3 bases are TGTGCCTGGAGCGCCGGGGGGCTGAACACTGAAGCTTTCTTT.

The chain joins TRBV4-1 to TRBJ2-5; D is unclear. The CDR3 runs to 15 residues. The ends were cut back, 0 bases at V and 1 base at J, with 9 bases in the middle. Germline V lookup: CDR1 MGHRA, CDR2 YSYEKL. CDR3 sequence reads: CASSQDRTVQETQYF. CDR3 nucleotide sequence: TGCGCCAGCAGCCAAGACCGAACGGTCCAAGAGACCCAGTACTTC.

The V and J genes are TRBV6-6 and TRBJ1-6; 9 bases agree with TRBD1. In germline, CDR1 is MNHNY, CDR2 SVGAGI (reference sequence). The V and J ends lost 6 bases and 7 bases, in that order; junction bases with no gene match: 7. This CDR3 region has 15 residues. The CDR3 region is CASSSDRGGNSPLHF. The CDR3 DNA sequence: TGTGCCAGCAGCTCGGACAGGGGAGGGAATTCACCCCTCCACTTT.

This clone was observed a handful of times. J is TRBJ2-7 and V is TRBV30; maybe TRBD1 (5 bases). There are 13 residues in the CDR3. Per germline, CDR1 GTSNPN and CDR2 SVGIG (reference sequence). The ends were cut back, 7 bases at V and 0 bases at J, with 13 bases in the middle. CDR3 in DNA: TGTGCCTTACATAAGGGGTTCTCCTACGAGCAGTACTTC. Protein product: CALHKGFSYEQYF.

The rearrangement links TRBV6-5 to TRBJ2-1; 9 bases are a match to TRBD2. The CDR3 covers 15 residues. Germline V CDR1 and CDR2: MNHEY, SVGAGI. V gave up 6 bases and J gave up 4 bases; unmatched junction bases: 7. CDR3 amino acids: CASRVSGRPYNEQFF. The DNA of the CDR3 is TGTGCCAGCAGGGTCAGCGGGAGGCCGTACAATGAGCAGTTCTTC.

In this sample, this clone turned up once. The genes are TRBV5-1 and TRBJ2-1; 12 bases are shared with TRBD1. Trimming at V came to 2 bases and at J to 8 bases, leaving 5 bases not matched to a gene. The germline gives CDR1 SGHRS, CDR2 YFSETQ. CDR3 length: 15 residues. CDR3: CASSLGTGGMDEQFF. CDR3 nucleotide sequence: TGCGCCAGCAGCTTAGGGACAGGGGGCATGGATGAGCAGTTCTTC.

J is TRBJ2-2 and V is TRBV7-2; TRBD1 matches at 8 bases. The CDR3 spans 16 residues. Germline values: CDR1 SGHTA, CDR2 FQGNSA. The ends lost 1 base at V and 3 bases at J; junction bases unmatched: 4. The CDR3 bases are TGTGCCAGCAGCTTAGGGTCAGGGGGCGACACCGGGGAGCTGTTTTTT. Protein sequence: CASSLGSGGDTGELFF.

Only a few counts were recorded for this clone. The genes are TRBV10-3 and TRBJ2-7; 8 positions agree with TRBD1. This CDR3 has 13 amino acids. CDR1 and CDR2 from the germline V gene are ENHRY and SYGVKD. V shed 9 bases and J 1 base; nucleotides not matched to a gene: 5. The CDR3 region is CAIRDRISYEQYF. The CDR3 DNA sequence: TGTGCCATTAGGGACAGGATTTCCTACGAGCAGTACTTC.

This rearrangement joins TRBV27 to TRBJ2-7, with 9 bases matching TRBD1. Germline V gene lookup returns CDR1 MNHEY and CDR2 SMNVEV (reference sequence). V shed 6 bases, J shed 0 bases, and the junction held 9 bases outside the gene matches. This CDR3 spans 16 amino acids. CDR3 region: CASSQDRGWSSYEQYF. The CDR3 bases are TGTGCCAGCAGCCAAGACAGGGGGTGGAGCTCCTACGAGCAGTACTTC.

The chain combines TRBV28 with TRBJ1-1; D is possibly TRBD1 (5 bases). V was shortened by 5 bases and J by 1 base, with 11 bases between the two germline ends. Germline V gene sequence: CDR1 MDHEN, CDR2 SYDVKM. This CDR3 spans 14 amino acids. The CDR3 region is CASSPIDRNTEAFF. DNA for the CDR3: TGTGCCAGCAGTCCGATTGACAGGAACACTGAAGCTTTCTTT.

The V call is TRBV6-1, the J call TRBJ2-2, with a tentative D call TRBD2 (5 bases). CDR3 size: 18 residues. The V end was cut by 0 bases, the J end by 7 bases, with 21 bases between. CDR1 MNHNS and CDR2 SASEGT come from the germline V gene. The CDR3 here is CASSEAVRGAPPLGELFF. The CDR3 DNA is TGTGCCAGCAGTGAAGCGGTCCGGGGAGCCCCCCCACTCGGGGAGCTGTTTTTT.

The chain uses TRBV5-1 and TRBJ2-1; 9 bases line up with TRBD1. The CDR3 sequence is 15 residues long. Losses at the gene ends were 4 bases for V and 10 bases for J; bases not matched to a gene: 12. CDR1 and CDR2 (germline): SGHRS, YFSETQ. The CDR3 DNA reads TGCGCCAGCAGCAAAGGGACAGGGACGAACTACGAGCAGTTCTTC. Translation: CASSKGTGTNYEQFF.

The gene calls are TRBV7-2 and TRBJ2-3, with 10 bases fitting TRBD1. The germline V gene has CDR1 SGHTA and CDR2 FQGNSA. J gave up 1 base and V 4 bases, and 8 bases lay outside the gene matches. The CDR3 consists of 17 residues. For the CDR3, the DNA is TGTGCCAGCAGCTGGTCACCAGGGACAGGGGGCACAGATACGCAGTATTTT. Protein: CASSWSPGTGGTDTQYF.

The rearrangement uses TRBV10-1 and TRBJ2-7; 8 bases agree with TRBD2. The CDR3 has 15 amino acids. Germline V lookup: CDR1 WNHNN, CDR2 SYGVQD (reference sequence). Trimming removed 2 bases from V and 0 bases from J; junction bases left unmatched: 3. The CDR3 here is CASSEERGPSYEQYF. In DNA form, the CDR3 reads TGCGCCAGCAGTGAGGAGCGGGGGCCCTCCTACGAGCAGTACTTC.

The chain has TRBV4-2 and TRBJ1-2; D is undetermined. The CDR3 is 16 residues long. Germline CDR1 reads LGHNA; CDR2 reads YNFKEQ. V was clipped by 0 bases and J by 0 bases, with 11 bases between them. The CDR3 here is CASSQEGSGSNYGYTF. The CDR3 DNA reads TGTGCCAGCAGCCAAGAGGGTTCAGGCTCTAACTATGGCTACACCTTC.